Here is one T cell receptor (beta chain) with its context. As yet, its antigen is unknown. Germline loops: CDR1 MGHDK, CDR2 SYGVNS. The CDR3 has 15 amino acids. The V gene end was trimmed by 4 bases and the J gene end by 1 base; junction bases not matched to a gene: 2. The sample originates from a study of cytomegalovirus exposure and HLA in healthy donors. About the research overall: Of all 360 or so donors who were genotyped, roughly 85% belonged to the Caucasian-associated ancestry cluster. Whole-study results and caveats: Reportedly, diagnosis of cytomegalovirus status by the classifier showed high specificity and sensitivity. Accurate predictions that matched the HLA-A and HLA-B alleles of most subjects were reportedly made from TCR beta sequences.

The study ran its PCR with 60 Vbeta and 13 Jbeta primers. Clones were sequenced by immunoSEQ multiplex PCR, and TCRdb holds only the in-frame ones, with some missing. The sample consists of about 120,000 clones, 50% to 65% of them appearing once. Sequencing input: PBMCs. The TCR originated in a woman in her 40s in good health and CMV-seropositive. The rearrangement joins TRBV25-1 to TRBJ2-3, with TRBD2 identical over 10 bases. The CDR3 loop reads CASSVLAGGTDTQYF. In nucleotides, the CDR3 is TGTGCCAGCAGTGTTCTAGCGGGGGGCACAGATACGCAGTATTTT.